These T cell receptor beta chains were read from a single sample in a study of blood T cell repertoires in COVID-19. This table comes from immunoSEQ multiplex PCR, and its TCRdb copy is limited to in-frame clones, with some not included. The sample carries 500,000 or so clones, about 90% recorded once. Sequences were obtained from PBMCs or T cells enriched from blood (not recorded which). The receptors were gathered from a woman aged 18 to 35 who had recovered from COVID-19. Each CDR3 is given with its conserved first and last residue. The D gene is left open where the match is weak. Only some rows state a clone size, as once, few, many or a class for expanded clones.

d_gene	abundance	v_gene	j_gene	CDR3nt	CDR3aa
TRBD2	once	TRBV11-2	TRBJ2-1	TGTGCCAGCAGCCGTGGACTAGCGGGGGGCAGTGAGCAGTTCTTC	CASSRGLAGGSEQFF
NA	NA	TRBV6-5	TRBJ2-1	TGTGCCAGCAGTTCCGGAGGACGTGAGCAGTTCTTC	CASSSGGREQFF
TRBD1	once	TRBV30	TRBJ1-6	TGTGCCTGGATAGTAAAATCCTCAAAGACAGGGGGAAAATCACCCCTCCACTTT	CAWIVKSSKTGGKSPLHF
NA	NA	TRBV3-1/TRBV3-2	TRBJ1-2	TGTGCCAGCAGCCCAAGCTTGTTCTATGGCTACACCTTC	CASSPSLFYGYTF
TRBD1	NA	TRBV4-1	TRBJ2-1	TGCGCCAGCAGCCAAGGTCGACAGGGACCTAATGAGCAGTTCTTC	CASSQGRQGPNEQFF
TRBD1	NA	TRBV2	TRBJ1-6	TGTGCCTCCTTGCCCGAGAGGGGGCCTTCACCCCTCCACTTT	CASLPERGPSPLHF
TRBD1	NA	TRBV19	TRBJ1-5	TGTGCCAGTAAGGTGCTCTGGACAGGGACTTATCAGCCCCAGCATTTT	CASKVLWTGTYQPQHF
TRBD2	NA	TRBV19	TRBJ2-1	TGTGCCAGTAAAGACCCTAGCGGCAATGAGCAGTTCTTC	CASKDPSGNEQFF
NA	NA	TRBV4-1	TRBJ2-3	TGCGCCAGCAGCCATCCCAGCCCCGGGGCGCAGTATTTT	CASSHPSPGAQYF
TRBD1	NA	TRBV9	TRBJ1-3	TGTGCCAGCAGCGTAGGTGGGACAGGGGCTGGAAACACCATATATTTT	CASSVGGTGAGNTIYF
NA	NA	TRBV11-1	TRBJ1-1	TGTGCCAGCAGCTTAAACGGAGCTGAAGCTTTCTTT	CASSLNGAEAFF
TRBD1	NA	TRBV2	TRBJ1-6	TGTGCCAGCAGCGATCAACAGGGGGATAATTCACCCCTCCACTTT	CASSDQQGDNSPLHF
NA	NA	TRBV7-2	TRBJ2-7	TGTGCCAGCAGCCCGGAGGGGTTCAGCTCCTACGAGCAGTACTTC	CASSPEGFSSYEQYF
NA	NA	TRBV3-1/TRBV3-2	TRBJ1-1	TGTGCCAGCAGCCAAGTCCGGGCCCCAGGGGAAGCTTTCTTT	CASSQVRAPGEAFF
TRBD1	NA	TRBV2	TRBJ1-1	TGTGCCAGCAGTTGGGACAGGGGCCGTGGGAACACTGAAGCTTTCTTT	CASSWDRGRGNTEAFF
TRBD1	NA	TRBV11-2	TRBJ1-1	TGTGCCAGCAGCTTTAGGACAGGGGATGAAGCTTTCTTT	CASSFRTGDEAFF
NA	NA	TRBV2	TRBJ2-5	TGTGCCAGCAGAAACAGGGCCTTCCAAGAGACCCAGTACTTC	CASRNRAFQETQYF
TRBD1	once	TRBV6-5	TRBJ2-3	TGTGCCAGCAGTCCGCAGGGGGCGGTTACGCAGTATTTT	CASSPQGAVTQYF
NA	NA	TRBV5-6	TRBJ1-2	TGTGCCAGCAGCCCCGGACAGACCTATGGCTACACCTTC	CASSPGQTYGYTF
TRBD2	NA	TRBV4-2	TRBJ2-4	TGTGCCAGCAGCCAAGATGGTGGGGTAGCGGGGGGGCGGAGCATTCAGTACTTC	CASSQDGGVAGGRSIQYF
NA	NA	TRBV2	TRBJ1-1	TGTGCCAGCAGTGGAGGGGAAGGGAGGGGAGCTTTCTTT	CASSGGEGRGAFF
NA	NA	TRBV5-1	TRBJ2-3	TGCGCCAGCAGCTTGGGTCTCGGTGAAGATACGCAGTATTTT	CASSLGLGEDTQYF
NA	few	TRBV6-5	TRBJ1-2	TGTGCCAGCAGTCCCTCCCCCGGGGGTAACTATGGCTACACCTTC	CASSPSPGGNYGYTF
TRBD2	NA	TRBV5-6	TRBJ2-5	TGTGCCAGCAGCGCACCGGGAGGGATATCAGGGGAGACCCAGTACTTC	CASSAPGGISGETQYF
NA	NA	TRBV24-1	TRBJ2-7	TGTGCCACCAGTGATGAGCGCCTCTCCTACGAGCAGTACTTC	CATSDERLSYEQYF
TRBD1	few	TRBV4-1	TRBJ1-1	TGCGCCAGCAGCCAAGTGCTGACCCTCCCCGGGACAGGGGATGCAGCTTTCTTT	CASSQVLTLPGTGDAAFF
NA	few	TRBV5-1	TRBJ1-2	TGCGCCAGCAGCTTGGGAGTGAACGTCGGTGGCTACACCTTC	CASSLGVNVGGYTF
NA	NA	TRBV5-1	TRBJ1-2	TGCGCCAGCAGCTTGGACCCAGGCGTTTTTGAGGGCTACACCTTC	CASSLDPGVFEGYTF
TRBD2	NA	TRBV5-5	TRBJ2-3	TGTGCCAGCAGCTTGGAAGGGAGGGGAAGCGCAGATACGCAGTATTTT	CASSLEGRGSADTQYF
NA	NA	TRBV14	TRBJ1-2	TGTGCCAGCAGCCCTACTAGAACAGGGTACGATGGCTACACCTTC	CASSPTRTGYDGYTF
TRBD2	NA	TRBV29-1	TRBJ2-7	TGCAGCGCCGGGACGGCGGGGGGTTACGAGCAGTACTTC	CSAGTAGGYEQYF
NA	NA	TRBV2	TRBJ2-5	TGTGCCAGCAGCGCCCCCCGGAGCGGGGGTTCCAGGGGGGAGACCCAGTACTTC	CASSAPRSGGSRGETQYF
TRBD1	NA	TRBV28	TRBJ1-5	TGTGCCAGCAGTTTTACAGGGGATAGTGGTCAGCCCCAGCATTTT	CASSFTGDSGQPQHF
NA	once	TRBV2	TRBJ1-3	TGTGCCAGCGTGAGCTTAAACACCATATATTTT	CASVSLNTIYF
TRBD1	NA	TRBV11-2	TRBJ2-1	TGTGCCAGCAGTCGGGACAGGGGGGAGAGTGAGCAGTTCTTC	CASSRDRGESEQFF
TRBD1	NA	TRBV29-1	TRBJ1-1	TGCAGCGCCAGCATCCCAGGGGGGCTCAACACTGAAGCTTTCTTT	CSASIPGGLNTEAFF
TRBD2	NA	TRBV7-2	TRBJ2-7	TGTGCCAGCAGCTTAACTAGCGGGAGAGAGCAGTACTTC	CASSLTSGREQYF
TRBD2	NA	TRBV5-1	TRBJ2-7	TGCGCCAGCAGCACCTCCTTAGGGACTAGCGGGATCTTCGAGCAGTACTTC	CASSTSLGTSGIFEQYF
TRBD2	NA	TRBV30	TRBJ2-5	TGTGCCTGGAGTGTACGGGGGGGAGAGACCCAGTACTTC	CAWSVRGGETQYF
TRBD2	NA	TRBV5-6	TRBJ2-1	TGTGCCAGCTTTCCTCGGGGGGTTTACAATGAGCAGTTCTTC	CASFPRGVYNEQFF
NA	few	TRBV11-2	TRBJ2-7	NA	CASSSSTSGGSTSYEQYF
NA	NA	TRBV9	TRBJ1-2	TGTGCCAGCAGCGTAGTATCGGGCAGGGTTAACTATGGCTACACCTTC	CASSVVSGRVNYGYTF
TRBD1	NA	TRBV5-4	TRBJ1-2	TGTGCCAGCTTCAGGGGGACCCCCTACTATGGCTACACCTTC	CASFRGTPYYGYTF
TRBD1	NA	TRBV28	TRBJ1-1	TGTGCCAGCAGTTCCCCCCCGGGACAGCCGGTTGAAGCTTTCTTT	CASSSPPGQPVEAFF
NA	NA	TRBV15	TRBJ2-3	TGTGCCACCAGCAGGAGCCCAGGGGACACAGATACGCAGTATTTT	CATSRSPGDTDTQYF
NA	NA	TRBV30	TRBJ1-2	TGTGCCTGGAGTGCAGGGGAGTACGGCTATGGCTACACCTTC	CAWSAGEYGYGYTF
TRBD2	NA	TRBV7-8	TRBJ2-5	TGTGCCAGCAGCTCGTCGACTAGCGCGGAGACCCAGTACTTC	CASSSSTSAETQYF
NA	NA	TRBV7-3	TRBJ1-1	TGTGCCAGCAGCTTGAACGGGGAGTCTGAAGCTTTCTTT	CASSLNGESEAFF
TRBD2	NA	TRBV3-1/TRBV3-2	TRBJ2-2	TGTGCCAGCAGCCAAGTCCCCCTTCGGCGGGGGGGGATGAAAGAGGGCCGGGAGCTGTTTTTT	CASSQVPLRRGGMKEGRELFF
NA	NA	TRBV5-1	TRBJ2-2	TGCGCCAGCAGCTTGATAGCCTCCGGGAACACCGGGGAGCTGTTTTTT	CASSLIASGNTGELFF
NA	NA	TRBV30	TRBJ1-2	TGTGCCGGGCAAACAGGGAACTATGGCTACACCTTC	CAGQTGNYGYTF
NA	NA	TRBV12-3/TRBV12-4	TRBJ2-7	TGTGCCAGCAGCGCTGGGACATCGATTGGGCAGTACTTC	CASSAGTSIGQYF
NA	NA	TRBV7-9	TRBJ1-1	TGTGCCAGCAGCTCTATTCAGGGGAACACTGAAGCTTTCTTT	CASSSIQGNTEAFF
TRBD1	once	TRBV27	TRBJ2-7	TGTGCCAGCAGTTTCCACCGGGACAGGGACGAGCAGTACTTC	CASSFHRDRDEQYF
NA	NA	TRBV2	TRBJ2-7	TGTGCCAGCAGTGAAGCGTCACAGGCGTACGAGCAGTACTTC	CASSEASQAYEQYF
NA	NA	TRBV7-2	TRBJ1-1	TGTGCCAGCAGCTATTCGGGGGGAGCAAACACTGAAGCTTTCTTT	CASSYSGGANTEAFF